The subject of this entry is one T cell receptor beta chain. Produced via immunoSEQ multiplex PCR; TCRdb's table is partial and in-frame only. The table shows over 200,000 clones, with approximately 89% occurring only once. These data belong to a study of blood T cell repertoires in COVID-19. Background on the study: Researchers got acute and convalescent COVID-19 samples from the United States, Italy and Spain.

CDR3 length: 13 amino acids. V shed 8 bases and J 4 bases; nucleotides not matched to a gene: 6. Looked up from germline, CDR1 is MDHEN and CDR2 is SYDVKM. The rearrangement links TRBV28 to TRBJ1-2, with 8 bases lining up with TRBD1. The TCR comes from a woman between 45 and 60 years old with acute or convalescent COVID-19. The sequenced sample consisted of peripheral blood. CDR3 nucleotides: TGTGCCAGCGGGAGGACAGGGCCCTATGGCTACACCTTC. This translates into CASGRTGPYGYTF.